The 14 T cell receptor beta chains below were found in one sample sequenced in a study of blood T cells in healthy people across ages. Primers used in a second PCR of roughly 6 to 11 cycles were a sample-barcoded 5' primer and a J-beta primer mix. TCRdb independently ran MiXCR on the 5' RACE reads; one entry per CDR3 protein. The data show around 1,900,000 distinct CDR3 sequences, about two fifths seen once. The sequenced sample consisted of blood. These receptors were obtained from a human donor in good health.

This sequence joins TRBV7-2 and TRBJ2-1; TRBD2 matches 7 bases. CDR3 length: 15 residues. Germline values: CDR1 SGHTA, CDR2 FQGNSA. Trimming took 1 base from V and 9 from J; bases not matched to a gene: 9. CDR3 sequence (DNA): TGTGCCAGCAGCTTAGTTGCGGGGGTGTTCGTTGAGCAGTTCTTC. It translates to CASSLVAGVFVEQFF.

The V gene is TRBV7-2, the J gene TRBJ1-2; D not certain. The CDR3 has 13 residues. Germline CDR1 is SGHTA and CDR2 is FQGNSA. V was clipped by 1 base and J by 8 bases, with 11 bases between them. CDR3 in DNA: TGTGCCAGCAGCTTAGAGTCGCTATACGGCTACACCTTC. This translates into CASSLESLYGYTF.

The table lists this clonotype with a few counts. This sequence joins TRBV20-1 and TRBJ1-2, with a weak D call TRBD1 (5 bases). Germline V CDR1 and CDR2: DFQATT, SNEGSKA (reference sequence). This CDR3 has 13 residues. V was clipped by 4 bases and J by 8 bases, with 17 bases between them. The CDR3 DNA follows: TGCAGTGCTACCGACAGACCGGGGGTCGGCTACACCTTC. Translation gives CSATDRPGVGYTF.

This chain links TRBV14 with TRBJ1-1; no firm D call. There are 13 residues in the CDR3. The ends were cut back, 0 bases at V and 10 bases at J, with 12 bases in the middle. Germline V gene lookup returns CDR1 SGHDN and CDR2 FVKESK. The CDR3 nucleotides are TGTGCCAGCAGCCAAGATCGGGGAGTCCCAGCTTTCTTT. Protein: CASSQDRGVPAFF.

The V gene is TRBV4-3, the J gene TRBJ1-1; unclear D gene. Trimming removed 1 base from V and 7 bases from J, with 10 bases in between. The CDR3 runs to 13 residues. The V gene's germline CDR1 is LGHNA and CDR2 YSLEER. In nucleotides, the CDR3 is TGCGCCAGCAGCCAAGGGAGTGATGGTGAAGCTTTCTTT. This translates into CASSQGSDGEAFF.

J is TRBJ2-1 and V is TRBV4-1, with 9 nucleotides matching TRBD2. Trimming cost V 3 bases and J 1 base; bases outside gene matches: 7. The CDR3 covers 17 residues. The germline V gene has CDR1 MGHRA and CDR2 YSYEKL. This CDR3 is CASSHAGGLGSYNEQFF. Here the CDR3 DNA reads TGCGCCAGCAGCCACGCGGGAGGGCTCGGGTCCTACAATGAGCAGTTCTTC.

This sequence joins TRBV12-3 or TRBV12-4 and TRBJ1-4; no reliable D call. The CDR3 has 17 residues. V lost 3 bases to trimming and J lost 6 bases, with 20 bases between them. In DNA form, the CDR3 reads TGTGCCAGCAGTTTTAGTACCGAACCGGGTTGGGATGAAAAACTGTTTTTT. This sequence encodes CASSFSTEPGWDEKLFF.

The rearrangement joins TRBV3-1 to TRBJ2-1; 12 positions agree with TRBD2. From germline, CDR1 is LGHDT and CDR2 YNNKEL (reference sequence). V lost 4 bases to trimming and J lost 4 bases; unmatched junction nucleotides: 5. The CDR3 sequence is 16 residues long. The CDR3 DNA follows: TGTGCCAGCAGCCGACCGCTAGCGGGAGGGTACAATGAGCAGTTCTTC. It translates to CASSRPLAGGYNEQFF.

This clonotype occurred a few times. The gene calls are TRBV4-3 and TRBJ1-5, with 8 bases that match TRBD1. Germline V gene lookup returns CDR1 LGHNA and CDR2 YSLEER. This CDR3 spans 18 amino acids. J was trimmed by 2 bases and V by 0 bases; bases with no gene match: 9. The CDR3 nucleotides read TGCGCCAGCAGCCAAGATTTGACAGGGGCTAACGGCAATCAGCCCCAGCATTTT. Protein sequence: CASSQDLTGANGNQPQHF.

This clonotype was detected only a few times. V is TRBV6-2 or TRBV6-3 and J is TRBJ2-4, with 7 nucleotides matching TRBD1. The assigned J gene may be wrong: the sequence end matches TRBJ2-5 better. CDR3 length: 15 amino acids. Germline CDR1 MNHEY, CDR2 SVGEGT. The CDR3 region is CASSYSGTVQETQYF. The DNA for the CDR3 is TGTGCCAGCAGTTACTCCGGGACAGTTCAAGAGACCCAGTACTTC.

The DNA of the CDR3 is TGTGCCAGCAGGACCCCCCACAGGGGGGGACAAGAGACCCAGTACTTC. Encoded protein: CASRTPHRGGQETQYF. V usage is TRBV6-5 and J usage is TRBJ2-5; tentative D call: TRBD1 (8 bases). Trimming stripped 6 bases from V and 2 bases from J, with 19 bases between. Germline CDR1 and CDR2: MNHEY and SVGAGI. The CDR3 covers 16 residues.

The rearrangement joins TRBV6-6 to TRBJ1-5, with D hard to call. The germline V gene has CDR1 MNHNY and CDR2 SVGAGI (reference sequence). The V end was cut by 7 bases, the J end by 3 bases, with 16 bases between. The CDR3 runs 15 residues. The CDR3 DNA reads TGTGCCAGCACCTACGTTTCGGGGAACAATCAGCCCCAGCATTTT. Protein sequence: CASTYVSGNNQPQHF.

The V and J genes are TRBV20-1 and TRBJ2-3; D unresolved. V shed 3 bases and J shed 2 bases, with 15 bases lying between them. The CDR3 is 15 amino acids. The germline V gene has CDR1 DFQATT and CDR2 SNEGSKA (reference sequence). The CDR3 DNA is TGCAGTGCTAGTCGGCTAGGCGAGATCACAGATACGCAGTATTTT. Its translation is CSASRLGEITDTQYF.

V gene TRBV7-9 combines with J gene TRBJ1-4; maybe TRBD1 (6 bases). The V and J ends lost 1 base and 6 bases respectively, with 12 bases between them. The CDR3 sequence is 15 residues long. Germline lookup yields CDR1 SEHNR and CDR2 FQNEAQ (reference sequence). CDR3 amino acids: CASSLVGGLDEKLFF. CDR3 in DNA: TGTGCCAGCAGCTTAGTGGGGGGCTTGGATGAAAAACTGTTTTTT.